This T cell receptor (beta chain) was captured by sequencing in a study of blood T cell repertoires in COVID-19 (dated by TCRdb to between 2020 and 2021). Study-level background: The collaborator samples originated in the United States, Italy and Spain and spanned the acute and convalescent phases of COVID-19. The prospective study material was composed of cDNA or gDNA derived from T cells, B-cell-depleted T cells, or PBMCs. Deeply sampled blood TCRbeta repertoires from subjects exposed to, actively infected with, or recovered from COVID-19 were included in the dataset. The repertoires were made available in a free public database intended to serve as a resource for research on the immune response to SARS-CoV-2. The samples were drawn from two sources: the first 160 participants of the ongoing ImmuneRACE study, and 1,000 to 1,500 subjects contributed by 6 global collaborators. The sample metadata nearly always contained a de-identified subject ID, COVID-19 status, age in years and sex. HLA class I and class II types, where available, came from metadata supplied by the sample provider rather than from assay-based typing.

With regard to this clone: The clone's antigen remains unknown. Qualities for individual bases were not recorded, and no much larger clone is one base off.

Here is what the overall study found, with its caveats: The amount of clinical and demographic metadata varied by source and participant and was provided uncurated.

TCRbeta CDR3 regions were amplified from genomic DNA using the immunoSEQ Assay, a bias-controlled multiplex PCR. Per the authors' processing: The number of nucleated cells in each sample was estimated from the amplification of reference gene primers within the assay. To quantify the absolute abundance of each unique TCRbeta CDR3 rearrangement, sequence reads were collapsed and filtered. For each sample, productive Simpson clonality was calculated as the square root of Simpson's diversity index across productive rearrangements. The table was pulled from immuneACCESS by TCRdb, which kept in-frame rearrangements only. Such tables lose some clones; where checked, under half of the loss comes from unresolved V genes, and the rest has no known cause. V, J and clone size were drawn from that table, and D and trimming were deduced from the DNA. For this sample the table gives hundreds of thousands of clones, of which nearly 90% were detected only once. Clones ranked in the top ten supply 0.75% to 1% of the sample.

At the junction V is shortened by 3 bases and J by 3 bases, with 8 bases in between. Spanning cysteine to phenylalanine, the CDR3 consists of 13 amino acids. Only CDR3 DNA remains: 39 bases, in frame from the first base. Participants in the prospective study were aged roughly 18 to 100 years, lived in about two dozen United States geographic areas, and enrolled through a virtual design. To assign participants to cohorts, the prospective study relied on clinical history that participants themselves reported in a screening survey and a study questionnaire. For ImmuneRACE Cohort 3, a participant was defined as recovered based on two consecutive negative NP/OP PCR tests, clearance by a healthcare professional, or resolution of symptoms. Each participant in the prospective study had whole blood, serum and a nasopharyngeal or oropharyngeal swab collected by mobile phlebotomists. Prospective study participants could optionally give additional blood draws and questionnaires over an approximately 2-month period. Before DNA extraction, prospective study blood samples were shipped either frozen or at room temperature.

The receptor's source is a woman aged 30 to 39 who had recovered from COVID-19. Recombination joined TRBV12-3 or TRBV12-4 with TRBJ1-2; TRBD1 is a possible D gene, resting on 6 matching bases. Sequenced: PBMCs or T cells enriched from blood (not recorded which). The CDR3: CASSFGQYYGYTF. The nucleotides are TGTGCCAGCAGTTTCGGACAGTACTATGGCTACACCTTC.